This TCR beta chain derives from a study of early T cells in non-severe SARS-CoV-2 infection. About the research overall: Chains were not paired, and sequencing was done on bulk RNA from unsorted whole blood.

Individual cDNA molecules carried attached unique molecular identifiers. TCRdb called the 5' RACE reads again in MiXCR, with one record for every CDR3 protein. There are approximately 81,000 distinct CDR3 sequences in the sample; over 10% occur only once, and roughly 6% lies in the top ten. Germline CDR1 GTSNPN, CDR2 SVGIG (reference sequence). CDR3 length: 15 amino acids. The junction had 10 bases not matched to a gene; V was cut back by 3 bases and J by 7 bases. This clonotype was seen ten or more times. The sequencing input was whole blood. This chain uses TRBV30 with TRBJ1-5, with 9 bases matching TRBD1. This clonotype was obtained from an adult who was a healthcare worker with PCR-confirmed SARS-CoV-2 infection or an uninfected control (not recorded which). In nucleotides, the CDR3 is TGTGCCTGGAGCGAGGGACAGGGATACGGGCAGCCCCAGCATTTT. Its translation: CAWSEGQGYGQPQHF.